This T cell receptor (beta chain) stems from a study of OX40 agonist ivuxolimab in advanced cancers. The overall study: Enrollees could have had prior anti-PD-1, anti-PD-L1 or anti-CTLA-4 therapy, which 30% to 50% had received.

V dropped 3 bases and J dropped 1; count of bases not matched to a gene: 1. There are 14 residues in the CDR3. CDR1 SGHTA and CDR2 FQGNSA come from the germline V gene. Comment on this clone: What it recognizes is unknown.

Sequenced by immunoSEQ multiplex PCR; TCRdb stores in-frame clones only, minus some. This table holds some 60,000 clones, more than 80% found once. Study outcomes and limitations: The investigators did not determine what antigen specificity the expanded peripheral T cells had.

V gene TRBV7-2 combines with J gene TRBJ1-1; 8 bases line up with TRBD1. This specimen was CD4+ or CD8+ T cells sorted from blood, taken in a trial of the OX40 agonist ivuxolimab. The receptor was derived from an adult with an advanced solid tumor such as melanoma, head and neck, liver or kidney cancer. CDR3 bases: TGTGCCAGCAGCTTTGGACAGGGGAACACTGAAGCTTTCTTT. It yields the protein CASSFGQGNTEAFF.